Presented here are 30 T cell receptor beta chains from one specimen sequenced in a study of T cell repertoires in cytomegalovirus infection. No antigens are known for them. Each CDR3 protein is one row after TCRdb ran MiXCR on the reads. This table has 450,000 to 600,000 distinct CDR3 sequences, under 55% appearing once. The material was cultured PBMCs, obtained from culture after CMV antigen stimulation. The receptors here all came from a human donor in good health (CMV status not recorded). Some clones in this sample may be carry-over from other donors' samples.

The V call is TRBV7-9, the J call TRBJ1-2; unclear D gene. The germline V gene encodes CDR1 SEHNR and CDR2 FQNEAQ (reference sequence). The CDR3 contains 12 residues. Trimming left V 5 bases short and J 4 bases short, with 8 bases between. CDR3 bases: TGTGCCAGCAGCCCTCAATCCTATGGCTACACCTTC. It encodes CASSPQSYGYTF.

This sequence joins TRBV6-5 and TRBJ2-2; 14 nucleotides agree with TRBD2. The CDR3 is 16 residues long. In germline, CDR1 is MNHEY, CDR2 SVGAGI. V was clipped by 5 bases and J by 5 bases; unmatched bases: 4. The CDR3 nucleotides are TGTGCCAGCAGTACGGGACTAGCGGGGGAAACCGGGGAGCTGTTTTTT. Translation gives CASSTGLAGETGELFF.

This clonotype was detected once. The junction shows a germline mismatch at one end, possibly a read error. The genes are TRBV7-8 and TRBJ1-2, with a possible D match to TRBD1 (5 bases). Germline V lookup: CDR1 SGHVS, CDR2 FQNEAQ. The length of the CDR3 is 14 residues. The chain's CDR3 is CASSPRVANYGHTF. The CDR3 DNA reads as TGTGCCAGCAGCCCCAGGGTTGCTAACTATGGCCACACCTTC.

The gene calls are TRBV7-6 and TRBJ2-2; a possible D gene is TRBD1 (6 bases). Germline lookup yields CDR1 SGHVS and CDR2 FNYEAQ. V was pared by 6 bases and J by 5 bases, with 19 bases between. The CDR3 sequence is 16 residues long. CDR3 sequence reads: CASSSKTGTPTGELFF. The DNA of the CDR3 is TGTGCCAGCAGTTCTAAAACCGGGACACCTACCGGGGAGCTGTTTTTT.

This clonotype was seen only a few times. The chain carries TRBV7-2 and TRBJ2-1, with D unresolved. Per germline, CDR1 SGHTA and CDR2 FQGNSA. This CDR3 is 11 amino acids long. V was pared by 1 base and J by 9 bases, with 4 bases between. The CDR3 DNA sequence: TGTGCCAGCAGCTTAGAAGTTGAGCAGTTCTTC. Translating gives CASSLEVEQFF.

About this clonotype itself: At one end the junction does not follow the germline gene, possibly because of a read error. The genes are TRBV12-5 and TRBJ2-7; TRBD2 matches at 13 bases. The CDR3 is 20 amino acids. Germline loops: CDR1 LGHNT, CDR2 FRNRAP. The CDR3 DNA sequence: TGTGGTAGTTTGTTAACTAGCGGGAGGGCTATAGCTGGGACCTCCTACGAGCAGTACTTC. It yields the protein CGSLLTSGRAIAGTSYEQYF.

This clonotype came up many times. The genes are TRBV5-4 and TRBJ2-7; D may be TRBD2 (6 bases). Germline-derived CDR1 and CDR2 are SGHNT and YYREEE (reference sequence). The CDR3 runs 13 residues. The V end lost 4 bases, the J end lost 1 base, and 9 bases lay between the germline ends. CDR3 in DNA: TGTGCCAGCAGCGGTGGGGGGTCCTACGAGCAGTACTTC. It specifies CASSGGGSYEQYF.

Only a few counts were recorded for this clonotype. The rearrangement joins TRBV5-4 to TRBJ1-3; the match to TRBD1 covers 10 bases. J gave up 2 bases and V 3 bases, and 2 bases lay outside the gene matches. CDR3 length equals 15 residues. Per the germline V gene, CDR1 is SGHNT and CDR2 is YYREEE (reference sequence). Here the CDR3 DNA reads TGTGCCAGCAGCTGGGGACAGGGGACTGGAAACACCATATATTTT. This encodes CASSWGQGTGNTIYF.

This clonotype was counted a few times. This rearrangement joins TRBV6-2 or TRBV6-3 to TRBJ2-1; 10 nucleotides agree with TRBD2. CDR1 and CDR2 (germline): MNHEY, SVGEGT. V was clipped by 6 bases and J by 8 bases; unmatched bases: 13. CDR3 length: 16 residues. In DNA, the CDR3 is TGTGCCAGCAGCGCCCTTTTGAGCGGGGGGGCCGATGAGCAGTTCTTC. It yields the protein CASSALLSGGADEQFF.

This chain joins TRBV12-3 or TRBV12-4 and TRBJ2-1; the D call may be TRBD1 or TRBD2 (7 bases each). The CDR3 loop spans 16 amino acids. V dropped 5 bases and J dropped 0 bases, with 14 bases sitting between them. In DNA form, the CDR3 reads TGTGCCAGCAGTCCCGCCAGGGGGGGCTCCTACAATGAGCAGTTCTTC. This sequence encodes CASSPARGGSYNEQFF.

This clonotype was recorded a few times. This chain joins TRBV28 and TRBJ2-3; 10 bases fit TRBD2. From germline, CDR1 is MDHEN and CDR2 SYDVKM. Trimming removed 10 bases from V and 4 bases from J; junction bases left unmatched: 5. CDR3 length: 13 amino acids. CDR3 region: CAIGSGGADTQYF. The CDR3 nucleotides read TGTGCCATCGGAAGCGGGGGGGCAGATACGCAGTATTTT.

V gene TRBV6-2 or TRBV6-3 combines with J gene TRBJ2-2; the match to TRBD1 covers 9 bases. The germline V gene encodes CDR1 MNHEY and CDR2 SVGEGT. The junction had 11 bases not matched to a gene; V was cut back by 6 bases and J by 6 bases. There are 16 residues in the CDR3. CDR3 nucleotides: TGTGCCAGCAGAACCTCCGGGACAGGGAGGTCCGGGGAGCTGTTTTTT. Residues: CASRTSGTGRSGELFF.

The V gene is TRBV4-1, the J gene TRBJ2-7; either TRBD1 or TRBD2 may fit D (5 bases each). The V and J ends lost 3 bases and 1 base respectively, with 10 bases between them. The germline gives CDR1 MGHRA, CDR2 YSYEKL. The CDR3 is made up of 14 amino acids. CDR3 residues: CASSQPGPSYEQYF. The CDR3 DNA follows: TGCGCCAGCAGCCAGCCGGGGCCGTCCTACGAGCAGTACTTC.

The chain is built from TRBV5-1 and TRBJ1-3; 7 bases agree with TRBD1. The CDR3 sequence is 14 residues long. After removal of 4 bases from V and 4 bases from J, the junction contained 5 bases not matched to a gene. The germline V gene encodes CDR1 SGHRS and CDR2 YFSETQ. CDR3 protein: CASSGGTDGNTIYF. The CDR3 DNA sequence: TGCGCCAGCAGCGGGGGGACAGACGGAAACACCATATATTTT.

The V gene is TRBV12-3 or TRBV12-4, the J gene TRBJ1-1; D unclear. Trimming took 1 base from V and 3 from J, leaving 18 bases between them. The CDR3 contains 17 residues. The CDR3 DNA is TGTGCCAGCAGTTTAGGACCGCCCCCGTGGTTTGACACTGAAGCTTTCTTT. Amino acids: CASSLGPPPWFDTEAFF.

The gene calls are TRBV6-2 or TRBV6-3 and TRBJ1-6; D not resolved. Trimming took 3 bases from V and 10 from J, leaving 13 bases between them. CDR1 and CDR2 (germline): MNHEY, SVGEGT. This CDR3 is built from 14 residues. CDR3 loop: CASSYSRVQSPLHF. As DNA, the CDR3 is TGTGCCAGCAGTTATTCGAGGGTCCAATCACCCCTCCACTTT.

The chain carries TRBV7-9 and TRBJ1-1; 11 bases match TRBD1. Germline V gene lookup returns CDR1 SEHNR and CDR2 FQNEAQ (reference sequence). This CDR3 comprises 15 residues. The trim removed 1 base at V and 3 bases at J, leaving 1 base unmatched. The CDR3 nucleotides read TGTGCCAGCAGCTTAGGGGACAGGGGGGACACTGAAGCTTTCTTT. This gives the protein CASSLGDRGDTEAFF.

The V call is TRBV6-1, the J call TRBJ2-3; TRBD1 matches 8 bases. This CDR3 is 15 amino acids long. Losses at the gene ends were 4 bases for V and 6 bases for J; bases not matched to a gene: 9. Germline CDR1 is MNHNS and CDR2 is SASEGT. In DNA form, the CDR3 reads TGTGCCAGCAGTGTACATTCAGGGGGCGAGGATACGCAGTATTTT. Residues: CASSVHSGGEDTQYF.

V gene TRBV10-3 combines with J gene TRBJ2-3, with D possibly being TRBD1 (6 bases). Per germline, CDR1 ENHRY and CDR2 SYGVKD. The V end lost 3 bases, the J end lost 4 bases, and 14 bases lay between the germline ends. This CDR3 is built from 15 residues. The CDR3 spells CAISDLGRGPDTQYF. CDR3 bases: TGTGCCATCAGTGACTTAGGCAGGGGACCAGATACGCAGTATTTT.

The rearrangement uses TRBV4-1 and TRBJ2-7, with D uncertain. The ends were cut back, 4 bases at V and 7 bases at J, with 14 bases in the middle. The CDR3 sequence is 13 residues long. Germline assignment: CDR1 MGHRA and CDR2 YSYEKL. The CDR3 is CASSPPGSREQYF. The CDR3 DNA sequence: TGCGCCAGCAGCCCCCCCGGGTCTCGGGAGCAGTACTTC.

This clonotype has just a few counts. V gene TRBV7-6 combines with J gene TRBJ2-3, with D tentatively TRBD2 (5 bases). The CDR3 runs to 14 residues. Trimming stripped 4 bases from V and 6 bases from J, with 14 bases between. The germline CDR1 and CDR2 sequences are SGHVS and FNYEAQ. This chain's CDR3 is CASSSREEDDTQYF. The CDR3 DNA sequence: TGTGCCAGCAGCTCCCGGGAAGAGGACGATACGCAGTATTTT.

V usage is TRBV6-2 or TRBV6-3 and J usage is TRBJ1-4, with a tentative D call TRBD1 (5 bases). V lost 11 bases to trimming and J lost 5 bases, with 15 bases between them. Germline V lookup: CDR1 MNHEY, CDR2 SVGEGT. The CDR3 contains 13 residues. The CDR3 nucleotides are TGTGCCCGCGGGGGGGAAGAAAATGAAAAACTGTTTTTT. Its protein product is CARGGEENEKLFF.

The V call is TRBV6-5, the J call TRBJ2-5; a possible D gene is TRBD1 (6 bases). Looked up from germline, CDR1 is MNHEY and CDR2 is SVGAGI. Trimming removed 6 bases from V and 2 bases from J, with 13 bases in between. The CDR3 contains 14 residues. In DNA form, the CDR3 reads TGTGCCAGCAGCGTAACAGGGTTACAAGAGACCCAGTACTTC. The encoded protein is CASSVTGLQETQYF.

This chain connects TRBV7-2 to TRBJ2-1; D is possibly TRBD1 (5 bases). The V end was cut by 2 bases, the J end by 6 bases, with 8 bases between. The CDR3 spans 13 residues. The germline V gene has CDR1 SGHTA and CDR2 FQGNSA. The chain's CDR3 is CASSLHQGNEQFF. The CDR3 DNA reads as TGTGCCAGCAGCTTACATCAGGGCAATGAGCAGTTCTTC.

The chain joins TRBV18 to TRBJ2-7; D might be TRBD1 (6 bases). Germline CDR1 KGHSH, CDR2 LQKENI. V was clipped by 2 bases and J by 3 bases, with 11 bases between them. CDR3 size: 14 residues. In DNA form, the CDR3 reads TGTGCCAGCTCACCAGGGACAACCTACTACGAGCAGTACTTC. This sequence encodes CASSPGTTYYEQYF.

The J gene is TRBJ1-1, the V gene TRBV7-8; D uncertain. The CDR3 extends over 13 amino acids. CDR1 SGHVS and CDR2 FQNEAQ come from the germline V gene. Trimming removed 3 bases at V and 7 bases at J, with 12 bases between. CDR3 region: CASSLSAPNEAFF. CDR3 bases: TGTGCCAGCAGCTTGTCGGCTCCCAATGAAGCTTTCTTT.

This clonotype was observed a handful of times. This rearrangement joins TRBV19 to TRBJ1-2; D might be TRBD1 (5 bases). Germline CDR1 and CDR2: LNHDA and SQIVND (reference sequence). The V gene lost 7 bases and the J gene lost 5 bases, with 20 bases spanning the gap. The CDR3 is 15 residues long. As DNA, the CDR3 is TGTGCCAGTATTCCGGATGTACGGGGGGATTATGGCTACACCTTC. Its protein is CASIPDVRGDYGYTF. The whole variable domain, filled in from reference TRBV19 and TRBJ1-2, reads DGGITQSPKYLFRKEGQNVTLSCEQNLNHDAMYWYRQDPGQGLRLIYYSQIVNDFQKGDIAEGYSVSREKKESFPLTVTSAQKNPTAFYLCASIPDVRGDYGYTFGSGTRLTVV.

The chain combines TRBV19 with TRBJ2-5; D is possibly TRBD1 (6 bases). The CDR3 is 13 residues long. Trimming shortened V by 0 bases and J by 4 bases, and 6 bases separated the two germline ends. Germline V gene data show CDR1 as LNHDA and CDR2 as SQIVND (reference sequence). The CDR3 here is CASSIDRGETQYF. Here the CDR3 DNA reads TGTGCCAGTAGTATAGACAGGGGAGAGACCCAGTACTTC.

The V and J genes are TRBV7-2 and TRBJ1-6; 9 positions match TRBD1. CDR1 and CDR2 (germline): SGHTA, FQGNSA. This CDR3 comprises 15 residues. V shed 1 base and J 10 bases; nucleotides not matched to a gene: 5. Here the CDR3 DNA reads TGTGCCAGCAGCTTAGAAGGGACAGGGCTATCACCCCTCCACTTT. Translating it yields CASSLEGTGLSPLHF.

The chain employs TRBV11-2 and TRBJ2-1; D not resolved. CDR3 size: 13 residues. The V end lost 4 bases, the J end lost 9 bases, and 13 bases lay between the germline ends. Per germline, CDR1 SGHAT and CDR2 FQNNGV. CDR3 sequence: CASSSHLWGEQFF. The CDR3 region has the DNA TGTGCCAGCAGCTCCCATCTCTGGGGTGAGCAGTTCTTC.